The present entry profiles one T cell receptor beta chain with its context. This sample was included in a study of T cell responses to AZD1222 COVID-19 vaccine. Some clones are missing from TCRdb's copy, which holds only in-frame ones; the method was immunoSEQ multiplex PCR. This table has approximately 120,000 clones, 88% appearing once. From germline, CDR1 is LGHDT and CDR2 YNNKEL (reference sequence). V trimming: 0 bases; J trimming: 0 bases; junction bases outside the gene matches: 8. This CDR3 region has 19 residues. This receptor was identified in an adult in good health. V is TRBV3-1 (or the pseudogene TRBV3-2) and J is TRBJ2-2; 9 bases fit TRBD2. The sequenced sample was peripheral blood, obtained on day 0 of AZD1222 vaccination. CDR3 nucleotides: TGTGCCAGCAGCCAAGATGGGCTAGCGGGGCCATCGAACACCGGGGAGCTGTTTTTT. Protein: CASSQDGLAGPSNTGELFF.